The clone carrying this T cell receptor (beta chain) occurred a few times. What it binds is not known. Those patients who had chemo-refractory metastatic non-small-cell lung cancer were given focal radiation along with CTLA-4 blockade through ipilimumab. The CDR3 runs 13 residues. This sample is drawn from a study of radiotherapy plus CTLA-4 blockade in lung cancer. Whole-study context: Of all patients, more than 15% responded objectively and roughly 31% showed disease control. Notes on the study in general: Radiotherapy plus ipilimumab was followed by expansion in blood of tumor-derived TCR clones. Together with interferon-beta, which increased in serum after radiation, early dynamic changes in blood T cell clones were reportedly the best predictors of response.

Repertoires were generated with immunoSEQ multiplex PCR, while TCRdb's copy carries only in-frame clones and drops some. The sample records approximately 80,000 clones, about 78% being singletons. The material sequenced was peripheral blood, taken from a patient treated with radiotherapy plus ipilimumab. This TCR was sampled from a human donor with non-small cell lung cancer whose response to radiotherapy plus ipilimumab could not be evaluated. Some clones in this sample may be carry-over from other donors' samples. V is TRBV12-2 and J is TRBJ1-2. TRBV12-2 is termed a pseudogene. The CDR3 DNA follows: TGTGCAAGTCGCCCTGACGGAGTCTATGGCTACACCTTC. Translation: CASRPDGVYGYTF.